The text below deals with one TCR beta chain. This clone was recorded many times. Its binding antigen is unknown. The data originate from a study of T cell clonality in common variable immunodeficiency (dated by TCRdb to 2014 to 2015). CVID was diagnosed by standard criteria: serum IgG, IgA and/or IgM reduced below normal range, plus specific antibody deficiency. A total of 40 to 45 subjects (about 15 female and some 30 male; age range roughly 9 to 65 years, mean age around 40) were included in the CVID group. Predominantly Caucasian heritage was noted among both the CVID patients and the healthy controls. Replacement immunoglobulin therapy had been administered to all CVID subjects for at least one year at the time of study participation. No CVID subject was ill or taking immunomodulatory or immunosuppressive medication when blood was collected. From each donor, roughly 5 to 8.5 ml of heparinized peripheral whole blood was collected. TCRbeta CDR3 repertoires were sequenced from genomic DNA of adults with common variable immune deficiency (CVID) and healthy adult controls. Diluted blood was density-centrifuged over Hypaque 1077 or Ficoll-Paque to isolate peripheral blood mononuclear cells. Genomic DNA was extracted from unsorted mononuclear cells by Qiagen column purification or by a centrifugation-based method.

The paper as a whole reports these results and caveats: It was noted by the authors that sequencing of the repertoires of T cell subpopulations would be needed to clarify the cause of the increased clonality in CVID. Although equal DNA input was used, an average of about 83,000 unique sequences per sample was obtained for controls, compared with about 31,547 for CVID samples. Correlations of repertoire features with clinical complications were constrained by heterogeneity among patients within the CVID cohort. Compared with healthy controls, CVID subjects showed increased TCRbeta clonality (t-test p = 0.018), a feature most characteristic of about a third of subjects. CVID subjects shared fewer TCRbeta clones with each other than healthy controls did (p < 0.0001). CVID TCRbeta sequences reportedly showed fewer deletions and N-nucleotide insertions and lacked highly modified clones with 13 or more V deletions.

For sequencing, equivalent amounts of genomic DNA were input from CVID and control samples. For every sample, a 60 bp segment covering the rearranged TCRbeta CDR3 region was amplified and then sequenced. The immunoSEQ assay, a bias-corrected multiplex PCR with high-throughput sequencing, was employed for TCRbeta amplification. Per the source publication's procedure: Every unique nucleotide sequence counted as a clone and was annotated with V, D and J genes, copy number and frequency. Sequences were labeled productive if in frame, and non-productive if out of frame or containing stop codons. As previously described, clonality was calculated on the basis of Shannon's entropy. Mean CDR3 Kyte-Doolittle hydropathy was derived from the predicted amino acid sequences of productive clones. Scaled V gene usage was hierarchically clustered using Manhattan distance and complete linkage with the R hclust function. Sharing of clones by CDR3 amino acid sequence was evaluated through resampling of 12 repertoires per group over 100 rounds. The repertoires were searched for about 70 published EBV-specific TCRbeta sequences and fewer than 250 published CMV-specific TCRbeta sequences. Analysis left out a couple of CVID samples that produced under 10,000 sequences, so a few dozen CVID repertoires remained. TCRdb carries this immuneACCESS record with in-frame sequences only. Its versions omit some clonotypes, under half of them owing to an unresolved V gene in the studies checked, with the rest unexplained. That table is the source of V, J and clone size, and D and trimming were worked out from the DNA. This sample is represented by 35,000 or so clones, with no singletons among them. The ten largest clones add up to 5% to 7% of the sample.

The receptor's source is a human donor with common variable immunodeficiency. Sequenced material: peripheral blood mononuclear cells.

The CDR3 loop reads CASSARYEQYF. The sequenced CDR3 bases are TGTGCCAGCAGTGCCCGCTACGAG. The sequence is built from TRBV2 and TRBJ2-7, with no D gene named confidently. The read falls 3 residues short of the CDR3 end, and the missing part is taken from the germline J gene. From its cysteine to its phenylalanine, the CDR3 spans 11 amino acids. Only the CDR3 bases that were read are kept: 24 of them, in frame from base 1. V is cut by 4 bases and J by 3 bases, and the space between the germline ends is 4 bases. CDR1 and CDR2 are read off the germline V gene as SNHLY and FYNNEI.